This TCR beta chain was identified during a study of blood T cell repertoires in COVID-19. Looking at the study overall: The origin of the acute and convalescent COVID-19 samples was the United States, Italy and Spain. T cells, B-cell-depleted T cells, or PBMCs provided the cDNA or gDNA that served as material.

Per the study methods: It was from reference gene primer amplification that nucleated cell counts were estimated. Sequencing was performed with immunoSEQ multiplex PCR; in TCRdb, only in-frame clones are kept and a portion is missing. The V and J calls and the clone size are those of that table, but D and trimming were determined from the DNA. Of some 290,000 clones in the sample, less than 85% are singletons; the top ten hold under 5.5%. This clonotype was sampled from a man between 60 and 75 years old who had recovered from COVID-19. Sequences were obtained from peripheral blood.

Written as DNA, the CDR3 is TGTGCCAGCGCGGATCCGGGACAGAAAGAGACCCAGTACTTC. Residues: CASADPGQKETQYF. The rearrangement uses TRBV18 and TRBJ2-5, with 7 bases fitting TRBD1. Looked up from germline, CDR1 is KGHSH and CDR2 is LQKENI. The V gene end was trimmed by 8 bases and the J gene end by 3 bases; junction bases not matched to a gene: 9. The CDR3 loop spans 14 amino acids.